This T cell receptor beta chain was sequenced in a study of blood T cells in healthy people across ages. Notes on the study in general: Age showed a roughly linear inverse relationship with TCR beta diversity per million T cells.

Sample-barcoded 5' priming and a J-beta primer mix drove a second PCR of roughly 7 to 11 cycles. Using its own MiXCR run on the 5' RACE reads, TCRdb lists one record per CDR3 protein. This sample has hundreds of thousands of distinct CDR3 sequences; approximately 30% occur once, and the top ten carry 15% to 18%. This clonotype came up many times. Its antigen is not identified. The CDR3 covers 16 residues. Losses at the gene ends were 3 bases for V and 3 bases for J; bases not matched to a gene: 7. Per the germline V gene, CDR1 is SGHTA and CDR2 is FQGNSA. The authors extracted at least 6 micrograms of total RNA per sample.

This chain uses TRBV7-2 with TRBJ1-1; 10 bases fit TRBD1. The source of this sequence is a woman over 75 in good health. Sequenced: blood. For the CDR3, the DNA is TGTGCCAGCAGCTTGCCACCGGGACAGGGGCACACTGAAGCTTTCTTT. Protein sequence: CASSLPPGQGHTEAFF.